The TCR beta chain described here comes from a study of OX40 agonist ivuxolimab in advanced cancers. Study background: Patients were dosed with the agonistic anti-OX40 (CD134) antibody ivuxolimab. Patients undergoing dose escalation presented with hepatocellular carcinoma, melanoma, renal cell or head and neck cancer. Whole-study results and caveats: Normalized expansion of T-cell clones was also low for some nonresponders. More expanded clones were seen, on average, in CD8+ T cells than in CD4+.

A note on this clone: Its specificity is unknown.

Germline CDR1 reads SGHRS; CDR2 reads YFSETQ. With V trimmed by 0 bases and J by 5 bases, 4 bases remained unmatched. This CDR3 region has 14 residues. TCRdb's copy holds only in-frame clones and misses some; the assay was immunoSEQ multiplex PCR. The sample carries roughly 34,000 clones, 80% to 95% recorded once. This receptor was obtained from an adult with an advanced solid tumor such as melanoma, head and neck, liver or kidney cancer. The chain carries TRBV5-1 and TRBJ1-2; TRBD1 matches at 7 bases. The sample here was CD4+ or CD8+ T cells sorted from blood, taken in a trial of the OX40 agonist ivuxolimab. CDR3 DNA sequence: TGCGCCAGCAGCTTGGGGCAGGGGGTTTATGGCTACACCTTC. This sequence encodes CASSLGQGVYGYTF.